The entry below describes one TCR beta chain. Its antigen is not known. The data derive from a study of T cell responses to AZD1222 COVID-19 vaccine. The method was immunoSEQ multiplex PCR; TCRdb's version includes in-frame clones alone and lacks a portion of them. The sample lists under 130,000 clones; 91% were seen once. The CDR3 consists of 12 residues. The V end lost 5 bases, the J end lost 2 bases, and 7 bases lay between the germline ends. Germline V gene lookup returns CDR1 SEHNR and CDR2 FQNEAQ (reference sequence). Findings and limits, study-wide: Only a handful of AZD1222 recipients tested seropositive at baseline. CD4 TCRs covered the whole spike, strongest at regions 160-218 and 743-854. White British people made up most donors, females outnumbered males, and clonal diversity was possibly underestimated. Spike-specific TCR breadth and depth went up after people got two AZD1222 doses.

The chain joins TRBV7-9 to TRBJ2-7; D call uncertain. The sample consisted of peripheral blood, taken on day 0 of AZD1222 vaccination. This clonotype was sampled from an adult in good health. The CDR3, as DNA: TGTGCCAGCAGCCAACGGACCTACGAGCAGTACTTC. This encodes CASSQRTYEQYF.